Below, 23 T cell receptor beta chains from the same sample are listed, as sequenced in a study of lymphopenia after photon versus proton radiotherapy. Clones were read by immunoSEQ multiplex PCR, and TCRdb kept only the in-frame ones, dropping some. The data contain about 30,000 clones, about 91% of them singletons. Sequences were derived from peripheral blood, sampled from a patient treated with proton-based radiotherapy. The origin of the receptors is a woman aged 70-85 years with pancreatic cancer. Some clones in this sample may be carry-over from other donors' samples.

CDR3 in amino acids: CASSPTSGTQFF. The CDR3 nucleotides are TGTGCCAGCAGCCCTACAAGCGGGACGCAGTTCTTC. This rearrangement joins TRBV5-6 to TRBJ2-1; 7 nucleotides line up with TRBD2. The CDR3 is 12 residues long. In germline, CDR1 is SGHDT, CDR2 YYEEEE. V shed 4 bases, J shed 12 bases, and the junction held 7 bases outside the gene matches. The whole variable domain, remainder taken from reference TRBV5-6 and TRBJ2-1, is DAGVTQSPTHLIKTRGQQVTLRCSPKSGHDTVSWYQQALGQGPQFIFQYYEEEERQRGNFPDRFSGHQFPNYSSELNVNALLLGDSALYLCASSPTSGTQFFGPGTRLTVL.

The chain employs TRBV7-2 and TRBJ1-5; D possibly corresponds to TRBD1 (5 bases). This CDR3 is 15 amino acids long. Trimming cost V 0 bases and J 4 bases, with 10 bases left between them. The V gene's germline CDR1 is SGHTA and CDR2 FQGNSA. CDR3 DNA sequence: TGTGCCAGCAGCTTAGCCCTTGGGGGGAATCAGCCCCAGCATTTT. Amino acid sequence: CASSLALGGNQPQHF.

The genes are TRBV5-1 and TRBJ2-1; 10 positions agree with TRBD2. V was pared by 4 bases and J by 0 bases, with 10 bases of the junction left unmatched. The CDR3 totals 18 residues. CDR1 and CDR2 from the germline V gene are SGHRS and YFSETQ. The CDR3 DNA reads TGCGCCAGCAGCCCGGAGGGAATAGCGGGAGGCTCCTACAATGAGCAGTTCTTC. Protein product: CASSPEGIAGGSYNEQFF. The entire variable domain, with the rest obtained from reference TRBV5-1 and TRBJ2-1, is as follows: KAGVTQTPRYLIKTRGQQVTLSCSPISGHRSVSWYQQTPGQGLQFLFEYFSETQRNKGNFPGRFSGRQFSNSRSEMNVSTLELGDSALYLCASSPEGIAGGSYNEQFFGPGTRLTVL.

J is TRBJ1-5 and V is TRBV19; D not resolved. V was trimmed by 0 bases and J by 9 bases, leaving 12 bases between them. Germline V gene sequence: CDR1 LNHDA, CDR2 SQIVND (reference sequence). CDR3 length: 14 residues. CDR3 region: CASSIDLLNWPQHF. The CDR3 DNA reads TGTGCCAGTAGTATAGATCTTTTGAACTGGCCCCAGCATTTT.

The gene calls are TRBV6-5 and TRBJ2-7; 8 bases line up with TRBD2. This CDR3 is built from 13 residues. The V gene end was trimmed by 4 bases and the J gene end by 5 bases; junction bases not matched to a gene: 4. CDR1 is MNHEY, CDR2 SVGAGI, per germline. The CDR3 nucleotides are TGTGCCAGCAGTTCCGGGACTAGTAACGAGCAGTACTTC. The encoded protein is CASSSGTSNEQYF.

The genes are TRBV5-1 and TRBJ2-2, with 9 bases matching TRBD1. The CDR3 is 15 residues long. The trim removed 4 bases at V and 7 bases at J, leaving 8 bases unmatched. Germline V gene data show CDR1 as SGHRS and CDR2 as YFSETQ. The CDR3 protein is CASSLGTGYGGELFF. CDR3 bases: TGCGCCAGCAGCCTAGGGACAGGGTATGGCGGGGAGCTGTTTTTT.

This sequence joins TRBV9 and TRBJ1-3, with TRBD1 matching over 9 bases. The germline gives CDR1 SGDLS, CDR2 YYNGEE. CDR3 size: 16 residues. V was clipped by 5 bases and J by 3 bases; unmatched bases: 9. CDR3 nucleotide sequence: TGTGCCAGCAGTTCTCGGGACAGGGTTAATGGAAACACCATATATTTT. Its protein product is CASSSRDRVNGNTIYF.

The chain links TRBV7-8 to TRBJ1-1, with D unclear. In germline, CDR1 is SGHVS, CDR2 FQNEAQ. V was cut by 4 bases and J by 3 bases, with 12 bases left in between. The CDR3 extends over 14 amino acids. The CDR3 loop is CASSWSRADTEAFF. In DNA, the CDR3 is TGTGCCAGCAGCTGGAGCCGGGCGGACACTGAAGCTTTCTTT.

A few counts support this clone. The rearrangement uses TRBV28 and TRBJ1-5, with D perhaps matching TRBD1 (5 bases). The CDR3 is made up of 15 amino acids. In germline, CDR1 is MDHEN, CDR2 SYDVKM. Trimming cost V 2 bases and J 2 bases, with 10 bases left between them. The DNA for the CDR3 is TGTGCCAGCAGTTTAGGGGGTATTGGCAATCAGCCCCAGCATTTT. Translating it yields CASSLGGIGNQPQHF.

V is TRBV11-2 and J is TRBJ2-1; 7 bases are shared with TRBD2. After removal of 5 bases from V and 10 bases from J, the junction contained 11 bases not matched to a gene. CDR3 length: 14 residues. CDR1 and CDR2 from the germline V gene are SGHAT and FQNNGV. CDR3 residues: CASSPLAAEREQFF. DNA of the CDR3: TGTGCCAGCAGCCCTCTAGCGGCTGAACGCGAGCAGTTCTTC.

The V and J genes are TRBV18 and TRBJ2-1, with 7 bases that match TRBD2. Losses at the gene ends were 1 base for V and 0 bases for J; bases not matched to a gene: 6. The CDR3 is 17 residues long. The V gene's germline CDR1 is KGHSH and CDR2 LQKENI. The CDR3: CASSPLAGDSSYNEQFF. CDR3 DNA: TGTGCCAGCTCACCACTAGCGGGCGACTCCTCCTACAATGAGCAGTTCTTC. Filled out from reference TRBV18 and TRBJ2-1, the complete variable domain reads NAGVMQNPRHLVRRRGQEARLRCSPMKGHSHVYWYRQLPEEGLKFMVYLQKENIIDESGMPKERFSAEFPKEGPSILRIQQVVRGDSAAYFCASSPLAGDSSYNEQFFGPGTRLTVL.

The V gene is TRBV21-1, the J gene TRBJ2-5; the DNA was not compared with TRBD1, the D call given in the table. TRBV21-1 is a listed pseudogene. CDR3 size: 15 residues. The DNA of the CDR3 is TGTGCCAGCAGCAAAGAGGGGGTGGCTACAAGAGTAAAGTACTTC. Translation: CASSKEGVATRVKYF.

This clone showed up just once. The rearrangement uses TRBV4-3 and TRBJ2-2; possibly TRBD2 for D (5 bases). V shed 2 bases and J shed 6 bases, with 10 bases lying between them. Germline CDR1 is LGHNA and CDR2 is YSLEER. This CDR3 spans 14 amino acids. CDR3 residues: CASSQTSFAGELFF. CDR3 in DNA: TGCGCCAGCAGCCAAACTAGTTTTGCCGGGGAGCTGTTTTTT.

The chain employs TRBV30 and TRBJ1-4, with 10 bases matching TRBD1. The V gene's germline CDR1 is GTSNPN and CDR2 SVGIG (reference sequence). The CDR3 has 17 amino acids. J lost 10 bases, V lost 4 bases, and 18 bases had no gene match. The CDR3 is CAWKPGTGAVTGGKLFF. In nucleotides, the CDR3 is TGTGCCTGGAAACCAGGGACAGGGGCCGTCACCGGGGGAAAACTGTTTTTT.

The chain recombines TRBV19 with TRBJ1-5, with TRBD1 matching over 7 bases. With 5 bases clipped from V and 7 bases from J, the junction kept 5 bases outside the gene matches. Germline CDR1 reads LNHDA; CDR2 reads SQIVND (reference sequence). The CDR3 runs to 13 residues. The CDR3 loop is CASSVDREQPQHF. In DNA, the CDR3 is TGTGCCAGTAGTGTTGACAGGGAGCAGCCCCAGCATTTT.

The rearrangement joins TRBV29-1 to TRBJ2-1; a possible D gene is TRBD1 (6 bases). Trimming removed 6 bases at V and 4 bases at J, with 16 bases between. There are 14 residues in the CDR3. CDR1 is SQVTM and CDR2 is ANQGSEA in the germline V gene. CDR3 in DNA: TGCAGCGTGCTCAGGGGCGCCTCTTACAATGAGCAGTTCTTC. This encodes CSVLRGASYNEQFF.

J is TRBJ2-7 and V is TRBV29-1, with D possibly being TRBD1 (5 bases). The germline V and J ends were trimmed by 1 base and 0 bases, with 19 bases remaining between them. The CDR3 sequence is 17 residues long. Per the germline V gene, CDR1 is SQVTM and CDR2 is ANQGSEA. This chain's CDR3 is CSVEVLSVTTASYEQYF. CDR3 DNA sequence: TGCAGCGTTGAAGTGCTAAGCGTTACGACAGCCTCCTACGAGCAGTACTTC.

Here the CDR3 reads CASSPEVWGSGNTIYF. CDR3 DNA: TGTGCCAGCTCACCAGAGGTGTGGGGCTCTGGAAACACCATATATTTT. The V call is TRBV18, the J call TRBJ1-3; D not certain. There are 16 residues in the CDR3. Germline values: CDR1 KGHSH, CDR2 LQKENI. V lost 2 bases and J 0 bases, leaving 11 bases between the germline ends.

A word on this clone: Other DNA sequences from this sample encode an identical CDR3 as well. The chain is built from TRBV7-6 and TRBJ1-5; D unclear. CDR1 is SGHVS, CDR2 FNYEAQ, per germline. There are 13 residues in the CDR3. The ends were cut back, 2 bases at V and 3 bases at J, with 5 bases in the middle. CDR3 residues: CASSLSDNQPQHF. As DNA, the CDR3 is TGTGCCAGCAGCTTATCGGACAATCAGCCCCAGCATTTT. Full variable domain (outside the CDR3, taken from reference TRBV7-6 and TRBJ1-5): GAGVSQSPRYKVTKRGQDVALRCDPISGHVSLYWYRQALGQGPEFLTYFNYEAQQDKSGLPNDRFSAERPEGSISTLTIQRTEQRDSAMYRCASSLSDNQPQHFGDGTRLSIL.

The chain joins TRBV6-6 to TRBJ2-5, with 7 bases lining up with TRBD2. CDR3 length: 16 amino acids. Germline-derived CDR1 and CDR2 are MNHNY and SVGAGI (reference sequence). V trimming: 2 bases; J trimming: 5 bases; junction bases outside the gene matches: 11. In DNA, the CDR3 is TGTGCCAGCAGTTACCCTCGGCGACTAGCCCACGAGACCCAGTACTTC. It translates to CASSYPRRLAHETQYF.

The chain couples TRBV13 to TRBJ2-1; 13 bases line up with TRBD2. Losses at the gene ends were 4 bases for V and 9 bases for J; bases not matched to a gene: 24. The CDR3 sequence is 21 residues long. The V gene's germline CDR1 is PRHDT and CDR2 FYEKMQ (reference sequence). The CDR3 region is CASSSVLSGTQTSGRRGEQFF. The CDR3 coding sequence is TGTGCCAGCAGCTCCGTCCTCAGCGGCACCCAGACTAGCGGGAGGAGGGGTGAGCAGTTCTTC.

The V and J genes are TRBV28 and TRBJ1-5; 8 bases line up with TRBD1. CDR1 and CDR2 (germline): MDHEN, SYDVKM. This CDR3 spans 14 amino acids. V was pared by 6 bases and J by 6 bases, with 7 bases of the junction left unmatched. CDR3 DNA sequence: TGTGCCAGCAGAGGGGTACAGGGGGGTCAGCCCCAGCATTTT. Its translation is CASRGVQGGQPQHF.

This chain joins TRBV5-4 and TRBJ1-5; no firm D call. The CDR3 covers 13 residues. Germline CDR1 is SGHNT and CDR2 is YYREEE (reference sequence). V was clipped by 4 bases and J by 2 bases, with 7 bases between them. DNA for the CDR3: TGTGCCAGCAGCCGGGATGGCAATCAGCCCCAGCATTTT. Translating gives CASSRDGNQPQHF.